The source of this T cell receptor beta chain is a study of chemoradiotherapy in HPV16-positive cancers. Study results and limitations: The functional HPV-specific definition rests on just a couple of HPV16-positive patients.

Samples were taken several times over chemoradiotherapy. V lost 2 bases, J lost 6 bases, and 3 bases stayed unmatched. The CDR3 length is 14 residues. CDR1 SGHDT and CDR2 YYEEEE come from the germline V gene. Produced via immunoSEQ multiplex PCR; TCRdb's table is partial and in-frame only. The repertoire has over 15,000 clones, around 92% of them found once; the top ten carry 2% to 2.5%. This clone was picked up a small number of times. The antigen is not known. This clonotype originated in a human donor with HPV-associated anogenital cancer. The V call is TRBV5-6, the J call TRBJ1-2; TRBD1 agrees at 11 bases. Sequenced here: blood, sampled from a patient who underwent chemoradiotherapy. In nucleotides, the CDR3 is TGTGCCAGCAGCTTAGGGACAGGGGGTAATGGCTACACCTTC. Amino acid sequence: CASSLGTGGNGYTF. Full variable domain (remainder filled in from reference TRBV5-6 and TRBJ1-2): DAGVTQSPTHLIKTRGQQVTLRCSPKSGHDTVSWYQQALGQGPQFIFQYYEEEERQRGNFPDRFSGHQFPNYSSELNVNALLLGDSALYLCASSLGTGGNGYTFGSGTRLTVV.